This T cell receptor (beta chain) appears in the sequencing data of a study of Tregs in tolerant kidney transplant recipients. Germline V gives CDR1 KGHSH, CDR2 LQKENI. This CDR3 comprises 13 residues. Trimming cost V 3 bases and J 6 bases, with 11 bases left between them. Assay: immunoSEQ multiplex PCR; the TCRdb copy retains only in-frame clones and omits some. The data contain around 120,000 clones, 85% to 95% of them singletons. This TCR derives from a human donor in good health. V usage is TRBV18 and J usage is TRBJ1-1; no clear D. The source material was CD4+ T cells from blood. The CDR3 spells CASSPSKTAEAFF. CDR3 DNA sequence: TGTGCCAGCTCACCTTCTAAGACGGCTGAAGCTTTCTTT.